One TCR beta chain is described in this entry. Its target is unknown. The sample originates from a study of read filtering for tumor transcriptome and immune sequencing. Study-level background: The cohort had some 16 men and roughly 13 women aged about 45 to 80, mean about 70 years. TCR-mapped reads were about 3.5 to 10.27 million with IR-seq versus roughly 80 to 1,300 with RNA-seq. Study-wide results and caveats: About 77% of IR-seq clonotypes had a single read, yet these held approximately 4% of reads.

Sampling of bone marrow took place during active disease in every patient. This library used approximately 370 ng RNA and molecular barcoded adaptors spanning alpha/delta and beta/gamma chains. TCRdb itself ran the reads through MiXCR, one entry per CDR3 protein. The sample has about 46,000 distinct CDR3 sequences, 15% to 20% seen once. The V and J ends lost 6 bases and 4 bases respectively, with 9 bases between them. Germline V lookup: CDR1 SQVTM, CDR2 ANQGSEA. The CDR3 is made up of 11 amino acids. The sequenced sample consisted of a population of CD138-negative cells sorted from bone marrow. J is TRBJ1-1 and V is TRBV29-1; the D is unclear. The sequence was obtained from a donor at least 40 years old with multiple myeloma. CDR3 sequence reads: CSVPLGTEAFF. In DNA form, the CDR3 reads TGCAGCGTCCCCCTGGGCACTGAAGCTTTCTTT.